This TCR beta chain was captured by sequencing in a study of control samples from healthy donors and cancer patients. Germline-derived CDR1 and CDR2 are SGHAT and FQNNGV. The CDR3 loop spans 16 amino acids. V was cut by 1 base and J by 0 bases, with 10 bases left in between. Assay used: immunoSEQ multiplex PCR; TCRdb lists only in-frame clones, some missing. The data show about 170,000 clones, about 93% seen once. The sequencing sample was made of blood. This receptor was taken from a woman between 55 and 75 years old in good health. This chain links TRBV11-2 with TRBJ1-3; D is possibly TRBD1 (5 bases). In nucleotides, the CDR3 is TGTGCCAGCAGCTTAGGGGCGGGGGACTCTGGAAACACCATATATTTT. Translation gives CASSLGAGDSGNTIYF.